Reported below is one T cell receptor (beta chain). V trimming: 10 bases; J trimming: 4 bases; junction bases outside the gene matches: 4. Germline CDR1 MDHEN, CDR2 SYDVKM. The CDR3 runs to 13 residues. This sample is part of a study of blood T cell repertoires in COVID-19. Study summary: Acute and convalescent COVID-19 samples came from the United States, Italy and Spain. Sample material is recorded as cDNA or gDNA derived from T cells, B-cell-depleted T cells, or PBMCs.

Original data processing: Estimates of nucleated cell counts were drawn from the amplification of reference gene primers. Sequencing used immunoSEQ multiplex PCR; TCRdb keeps in-frame clones, though not all of them. V, J and clone size are taken as reported in that table, and D and trimming were inferred from the DNA itself. The profile covers 120,000 or so clones, with 65% to 90% appearing a single time and over 20% taken by the ten largest. The sequence was obtained from a woman older than 75 with acute or convalescent COVID-19. Sequenced material: peripheral blood. The V call is TRBV28, the J call TRBJ2-1; 10 bases are shared with TRBD2. CDR3 sequence (DNA): TGTGCCATTAATAGCGGGGGGTACAATGAGCAGTTCTTC. It is translated as CAINSGGYNEQFF. Combining the CDR3 with reference TRBV28 and TRBJ2-1 gives the whole variable domain DVKVTQSSRYLVKRTGEKVFLECVQDMDHENMFWYRQDPGLGLRLIYFSYDVKMKEKGDIPEGYSVSREKKERFSLILESASTNQTSMYLCAINSGGYNEQFFGPGTRLTVL.